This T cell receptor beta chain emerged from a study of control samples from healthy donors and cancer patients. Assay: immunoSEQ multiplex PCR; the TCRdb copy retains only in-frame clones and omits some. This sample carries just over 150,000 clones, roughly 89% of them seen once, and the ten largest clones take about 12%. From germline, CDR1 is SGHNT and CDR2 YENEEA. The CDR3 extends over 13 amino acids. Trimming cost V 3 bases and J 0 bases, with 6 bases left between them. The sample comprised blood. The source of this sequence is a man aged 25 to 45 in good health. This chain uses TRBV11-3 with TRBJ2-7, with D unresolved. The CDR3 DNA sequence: TGTGCCAGCAGCTTCTCTGGCTCCTACGAGCAGTACTTC. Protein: CASSFSGSYEQYF.